Included here is one T cell receptor (beta chain) sequence, with context. Its cognate antigen is unknown. PCR primers comprised 60 Vbeta and 13 Jbeta primers. Sequencing used immunoSEQ multiplex PCR; TCRdb keeps in-frame clones, though not all of them. The sample's table shows more than 65,000 clones. The data derive from a study of cytomegalovirus exposure and HLA in healthy donors. Whole-study results and caveats: The study flagged 150 to 200 TCR beta chains as cytomegalovirus-associated. A few chains linked to CMV were shown in vitro to be specific for CMV antigens.

The CDR3 covers 16 residues. The junction had 13 bases not matched to a gene; V was cut back by 6 bases and J by 4 bases. Looked up from germline, CDR1 is SGHRS and CDR2 is YFSETQ. The specimen sequenced was PBMCs. The J gene is TRBJ2-5, the V gene TRBV5-1, with 9 nucleotides matching TRBD2. This TCR was sampled from a man in his forties in good health and CMV-seronegative. The CDR3 spells CASTPVAGAMGETQYF. For the CDR3, the DNA is TGCGCCAGCACCCCCGTAGCGGGGGCCATGGGAGAGACCCAGTACTTC.